Following are 29 T cell receptor beta chains from one sample sequenced in a study of blood T cell repertoires in COVID-19. Measured with immunoSEQ multiplex PCR; TCRdb has only the in-frame clones, and not every one. The sample consists of more than 300,000 clones, roughly 90% of them appearing once. The specimen was peripheral blood. The receptors shown here come from a young man who had recovered from COVID-19.

This clone appeared once. This rearrangement joins TRBV5-1 to TRBJ2-7, with D possibly TRBD1 on 6 matching bases. The V end was cut by 5 bases, the J end by 1 base, with 16 bases between. Germline CDR1 reads SGHRS; CDR2 reads YFSETQ. There are 15 residues in the CDR3. The CDR3 nucleotides are TGCGCCAGCAGTCCCGGGACACCGATTTCCTACGAGCAGTACTTC. As protein: CASSPGTPISYEQYF. Supplemented by reference TRBV5-1 and TRBJ2-7, the full variable domain reads KAGVTQTPRYLIKTRGQQVTLSCSPISGHRSVSWYQQTPGQGLQFLFEYFSETQRNKGNFPGRFSGRQFSNSRSEMNVSTLELGDSALYLCASSPGTPISYEQYFGPGTRLTVT.

The CDR3 DNA sequence: TGTGCCAGCAGCCAACTCAGGACTAGCGCTTCAGATACGCAGTATTTT. Protein sequence: CASSQLRTSASDTQYF. This chain joins TRBV4-2 and TRBJ2-3; 9 bases match TRBD2. After removal of 2 bases from V and 4 bases from J, the junction contained 7 bases not matched to a gene. The CDR3 loop spans 16 amino acids. The V gene's germline CDR1 is LGHNA and CDR2 YNFKEQ.

This clone showed up just a few times. The gene calls are TRBV4-1 and TRBJ1-6; 7 nucleotides agree with TRBD1. The CDR3 length is 14 residues. From germline, CDR1 is MGHRA and CDR2 YSYEKL. V lost 3 bases, J lost 13 bases, and 9 bases stayed unmatched. The CDR3 is CASSQGQYQLPLHF. CDR3 nucleotides: TGCGCCAGCAGCCAGGGACAGTATCAACTGCCCCTCCACTTT.

Points on this clone: Different DNA sequences within this sample yield the same CDR3. The J gene is TRBJ2-1, the V gene TRBV11-2, with 8 bases aligning to TRBD1. This CDR3 comprises 13 residues. The germline V gene has CDR1 SGHAT and CDR2 FQNNGV. V shed 1 base, J shed 9 bases, and the junction held 2 bases outside the gene matches. As DNA, the CDR3 is TGTGCCAGCAGCTTAGGGGGGACAGGTGAGCAGTTCTTC. As protein: CASSLGGTGEQFF.

The V and J genes are TRBV7-2 and TRBJ2-3; 8 bases line up with TRBD1. Germline values: CDR1 SGHTA, CDR2 FQGNSA. Trimming took 1 base from V and 0 from J; bases not matched to a gene: 3. The CDR3 runs to 16 residues. In DNA form, the CDR3 reads TGTGCCAGCAGCTTAGGTGGGACAGGTAGCACAGATACGCAGTATTTT. This gives the protein CASSLGGTGSTDTQYF. Combining the CDR3 with reference TRBV7-2 and TRBJ2-3 gives the whole variable domain GAGVSQSPSNKVTEKGKDVELRCDPISGHTALYWYRQSLGQGLEFLIYFQGNSAPDKSGLPSDRFSAERTGGSVSTLTIQRTQQEDSAVYLCASSLGGTGSTDTQYFGPGTRLTVL.

This chain uses TRBV7-9 with TRBJ2-5, with D possibly TRBD1 on 6 matching bases. From germline, CDR1 is SEHNR and CDR2 FQNEAQ (reference sequence). The CDR3 spans 13 residues. V lost 7 bases and J 3 bases, leaving 12 bases between the germline ends. For the CDR3, the DNA is TGTGCCAGCATTATAGGGGGAAAAGAGACCCAGTACTTC. Translating it yields CASIIGGKETQYF.

The rearrangement joins TRBV7-2 to TRBJ2-7; TRBD2 agrees at 11 bases. The germline gives CDR1 SGHTA, CDR2 FQGNSA. This CDR3 comprises 16 residues. The ends lost 3 bases at V and 2 bases at J; junction bases unmatched: 6. CDR3 protein: CASSLGVAGGPYEQYF. The CDR3 region has the DNA TGTGCCAGCAGCTTGGGGGTAGCGGGAGGGCCCTACGAGCAGTACTTC. Full variable domain (outside the CDR3, taken from reference TRBV7-2 and TRBJ2-7): GAGVSQSPSNKVTEKGKDVELRCDPISGHTALYWYRQSLGQGLEFLIYFQGNSAPDKSGLPSDRFSAERTGGSVSTLTIQRTQQEDSAVYLCASSLGVAGGPYEQYFGPGTRLTVT.

This rearrangement joins TRBV5-1 to TRBJ1-1, with a possible D match to TRBD1 (6 bases). Germline V gives CDR1 SGHRS, CDR2 YFSETQ. Trimming shortened V by 2 bases and J by 1 base, and 24 bases separated the two germline ends. The CDR3 spans 19 residues. The CDR3 DNA follows: TGCGCCAGCAGCTTCTATCACCCAACTGACAGGTTGGGGAACACTGAAGCTTTCTTT. It encodes CASSFYHPTDRLGNTEAFF.

The chain combines TRBV5-4 with TRBJ2-5; D ambiguous. Germline lookup yields CDR1 SGHNT and CDR2 YYREEE (reference sequence). The CDR3 is made up of 15 amino acids. Deletions cut 0 bases from V and 5 bases from J, with 14 bases between. The CDR3 DNA reads TGTGCCAGCAGCTTGGACCACACAGTAAGGGAGACCCAGTACTTC. Protein: CASSLDHTVRETQYF.

The chain combines TRBV11-1 with TRBJ2-2; 9 bases are shared with TRBD1. Trimming cost V 5 bases and J 3 bases; bases outside gene matches: 7. The CDR3 contains 16 residues. Germline V gene lookup returns CDR1 SGHAT and CDR2 FQDESV (reference sequence). As DNA, the CDR3 is TGTGCCAGCAGCCCCGCGACAGGGGGAGACACCGGGGAGCTGTTTTTT. Protein sequence: CASSPATGGDTGELFF.

Comments on this clone: Other DNA sequences in this specimen translate into the identical CDR3. The chain uses TRBV19 and TRBJ2-3; a weak D match, TRBD1 (5 bases). Germline V gene sequence: CDR1 LNHDA, CDR2 SQIVND (reference sequence). V was cut by 6 bases and J by 0 bases, with 7 bases left in between. The CDR3 spans 13 residues. Here the CDR3 reads CASRAGSTDTQYF. The CDR3 region has the DNA TGTGCCAGTAGGGCAGGGAGCACAGATACGCAGTATTTT.

The J gene is TRBJ2-7, the V gene TRBV18; tentatively, D is TRBD2 (6 bases). V was clipped by 6 bases and J by 0 bases, with 12 bases between them. Germline-derived CDR1 and CDR2 are KGHSH and LQKENI. This CDR3 region has 14 residues. CDR3 loop: CASSAGTASYEQYF. The CDR3 region has the DNA TGTGCCAGCTCGGCCGGGACTGCCTCCTACGAGCAGTACTTC.

The chain couples TRBV7-2 to TRBJ2-5; 7 bases are a match to TRBD2. J gave up 2 bases and V 5 bases, and 11 bases lay outside the gene matches. The germline V gene encodes CDR1 SGHTA and CDR2 FQGNSA. The CDR3 spans 16 residues. The CDR3 nucleotides are TGTGCCAGCAGCCAATACCCGGGGGGAAAACAAGAGACCCAGTACTTC. Its protein product is CASSQYPGGKQETQYF.

J is TRBJ2-5 and V is TRBV27; 10 bases agree with TRBD2. The CDR3 is 16 amino acids. V lost 6 bases and J lost 2; bases outside the gene matches: 9. The germline V gene encodes CDR1 MNHEY and CDR2 SMNVEV (reference sequence). In DNA, the CDR3 is TGTGCCAGCAGCCCCGCGGTAGCGGGAGGTCAAGAGACCCAGTACTTC. Translating gives CASSPAVAGGQETQYF.

As for this clone: A read error may produce the germline difference seen at one junction end. DNA for the CDR3: TGTGCCAGCAGCGTCCTCCGGGAAATTACGGCCTTC. Translating gives CASSVLREITAF. This sequence joins TRBV7-2 and TRBJ1-2, with D hard to call. This CDR3 region has 12 residues. Germline CDR1 and CDR2: SGHTA and FQGNSA.

The gene calls are TRBV5-5 and TRBJ2-1; D is unclear. Per germline, CDR1 SGHKS and CDR2 YYEKEE (reference sequence). CDR3 length: 13 amino acids. Trimming shortened V by 3 bases and J by 9 bases, and 13 bases separated the two germline ends. The CDR3 is CASSYGTEREQFF. CDR3 DNA sequence: TGTGCCAGCAGCTACGGAACGGAGCGTGAGCAGTTCTTC.

The V and J genes are TRBV21-1 and TRBJ1-2; TRBD1, the table's D call, was not compared with the DNA. TRBV21-1 is a listed pseudogene. The CDR3 has 16 residues. Here the CDR3 DNA reads TGTGCCAGCAGCAAAAGTATTACAGGGGGCGCGGAAGGCTACACCTTC. It translates to CASSKSITGGAEGYTF.

The chain recombines TRBV12-3 or TRBV12-4 with TRBJ2-7; D perhaps matches TRBD1 (6 bases). Trimming left V 2 bases short and J 4 bases short, with 9 bases between. The length of the CDR3 is 13 residues. The CDR3 loop is CASSLRGFYEQYF. In DNA, the CDR3 is TGTGCCAGCAGTTTAAGGGGGTTTTACGAGCAGTACTTC.

This clone was counted a single time. The V gene is TRBV6-6, the J gene TRBJ2-1; 12 bases map to TRBD2. V shed 4 bases, J shed 8 bases, and the junction held 9 bases outside the gene matches. The CDR3 is 16 amino acids. Germline V gene lookup returns CDR1 MNHNY and CDR2 SVGAGI (reference sequence). CDR3 nucleotides: TGTGCCAGCAGTTTTACGACTAGCGGGAGTAGCTATGAGCAGTTCTTC. Translation gives CASSFTTSGSSYEQFF.

The chain links TRBV9 to TRBJ2-2; 11 bases fit TRBD2. This CDR3 is built from 16 residues. CDR1 is SGDLS and CDR2 is YYNGEE in the germline V gene. The trim removed 3 bases at V and 2 bases at J, leaving 3 bases unmatched. The CDR3 bases are TGTGCCAGCAGCGCACTAGCGGGGGTCAACACCGGGGAGCTGTTTTTT. It yields the protein CASSALAGVNTGELFF.

The chain carries TRBV30 and TRBJ2-5; D remains ambiguous. V was trimmed by 4 bases and J by 0 bases, leaving 6 bases between them. From germline, CDR1 is GTSNPN and CDR2 SVGIG (reference sequence). There are 12 residues in the CDR3. The CDR3 nucleotides read TGTGCCTGGAAGAGCTACCAAGAGACCCAGTACTTC. Its translation is CAWKSYQETQYF.

The chain joins TRBV9 to TRBJ2-5, with D possibly being TRBD2 (6 bases). Germline assignment: CDR1 SGDLS and CDR2 YYNGEE. V gave up 4 bases and J gave up 2 bases, with 15 bases separating them. This CDR3 has 15 amino acids. CDR3 DNA sequence: TGTGCCAGCAGCCCCACCGCGGGGCGGCAAGAGACCCAGTACTTC. This encodes CASSPTAGRQETQYF.

On this clone: At the DNA level, this CDR3 is encoded by other sequences in the same sample as well. The chain is built from TRBV4-1 and TRBJ1-5; D remains ambiguous. Germline V gives CDR1 MGHRA, CDR2 YSYEKL. V lost 3 bases to trimming and J lost 0 bases, with 9 bases between them. This CDR3 spans 15 amino acids. The CDR3 region has the DNA TGCGCCAGCAGCCAGGTGTACGGTAGCAATCAGCCCCAGCATTTT. Translation gives CASSQVYGSNQPQHF.

The genes are TRBV18 and TRBJ2-7; D uncertain. The CDR3 is made up of 14 amino acids. The ends were cut back, 0 bases at V and 1 base at J, with 7 bases in the middle. Germline V gene sequence: CDR1 KGHSH, CDR2 LQKENI. The CDR3 nucleotides read TGTGCCAGCTCACCACCGGGCATTTCCTACGAGCAGTACTTC. Translating it yields CASSPPGISYEQYF.

The sample holds one count of this clone. The chain joins TRBV11-3 to TRBJ2-5, with 11 bases identical to TRBD1. The CDR3 totals 17 residues. Germline CDR1 reads SGHNT; CDR2 reads YENEEA. With V trimmed by 2 bases and J by 2 bases, 7 bases remained unmatched. This chain's CDR3 is CASSLTSGTGGQETQYF. The CDR3 nucleotides read TGTGCCAGCAGCTTAACCTCCGGGACAGGGGGTCAAGAGACCCAGTACTTC.

This clone was detected a few times. The rearrangement joins TRBV10-1 to TRBJ2-7; tentatively, D is TRBD1 (6 bases). CDR1 and CDR2 from the germline V gene are WNHNN and SYGVQD (reference sequence). The germline V and J ends were trimmed by 2 bases and 0 bases, with 17 bases remaining between them. The CDR3 runs to 17 residues. CDR3 coding DNA: TGCGCCAGCAGTGAGCCGAATCCCCGGGACACCTCCTACGAGCAGTACTTC. Translating it yields CASSEPNPRDTSYEQYF.

J is TRBJ2-7 and V is TRBV11-2; D is possibly TRBD2 (6 bases). Germline CDR1 is SGHAT and CDR2 is FQNNGV. The CDR3 has 13 amino acids. V was clipped by 5 bases and J by 7 bases, with 15 bases between them. The CDR3 region is CASSPDRGREQYF. The CDR3, as DNA: TGTGCCAGCAGCCCGGACCGGGGGAGAGAGCAGTACTTC.

The rearrangement links TRBV2 to TRBJ2-1; weak D call: TRBD1 (6 bases). Germline loops: CDR1 SNHLY, CDR2 FYNNEI. The V gene lost 3 bases and the J gene lost 9 bases, with 9 bases spanning the gap. The CDR3 consists of 12 residues. Here the CDR3 reads CASSDPTGEQFF. The CDR3 nucleotides are TGTGCCAGCAGTGATCCGACAGGTGAGCAGTTCTTC. Based on the CDR3 plus reference TRBV2 and TRBJ2-1, the full variable domain is EPEVTQTPSHQVTQMGQEVILRCVPISNHLYFYWYRQILGQKVEFLVSFYNNEISEKSEIFDDQFSVERPDGSNFTLKIRSTKLEDSAMYFCASSDPTGEQFFGPGTRLTVL.

The genes are TRBV6-2 or TRBV6-3 and TRBJ1-1; 10 bases map to TRBD1. This CDR3 contains 14 residues. V shed 6 bases, J shed 5 bases, and the junction held 6 bases outside the gene matches. Germline CDR1 is MNHEY and CDR2 is SVGEGT. The CDR3 coding sequence is TGTGCCAGCAGCGAGACAGGGGGCTGGACTGAAGCTTTCTTT. Translation: CASSETGGWTEAFF.